The entry below gives a single TCR beta chain sequence along with its context. What it recognizes is unknown. This sample stems from a study of memory CD4+ T cells and cytomegalovirus serostatus. Whole-study findings and limits: Suggested: most of the CMV-linked TCR signature lies in CD4+ memory cells.

The repertoire was sequenced with immunoSEQ multiplex PCR; TCRdb's copy has only in-frame clones and lacks some. The sample holds about 75,000 clones, about 78% seen once. The sort gate was single viable CD3+CD4+CD8-CD45RO+ cells for memory CD4+ T cells. CMV serostatus came from serum IgG against pp150, pp28, p38, p52. The sample consisted of memory CD4+ T cells from blood. The TCR was taken from an adult in good health and CMV-seropositive.

The CDR3 region is CAISVGRGAGANVLTF. The DNA for the CDR3 is TGTGCCATCAGTGTAGGGAGGGGGGCTGGGGCCAACGTCCTGACTTTC. This chain connects TRBV10-3 to TRBJ2-6, with D perhaps matching TRBD2 (7 bases). Germline V gene lookup returns CDR1 ENHRY and CDR2 SYGVKD. The CDR3 covers 16 residues. Trimming took 4 bases from V and 2 from J, leaving 12 bases between them.